This is a list of T cell receptor beta chains from one sample in a study of early T cells in non-severe SARS-CoV-2 infection. MiXCR, applied by TCRdb to the 5' RACE reads, yields one record per CDR3 protein. The sample contains around 58,000 distinct CDR3 sequences, over 9.5% of which appear only once. Sequencing was done on a sample of whole blood. These receptors were collected from an adult who was a healthcare worker with PCR-confirmed SARS-CoV-2 infection or an uninfected control (not recorded which). Both conserved end residues are part of each CDR3. The D gene is left open where the match is weak. Clone sizes are given selectively: once, few, many, or a class where the clone is expanded.

TRBV6-1	few	TRBJ1-6	.	TGTGCCAGCAGTGAAGCATGGGGTAATTCACCCCTCCACTTT	CASSEAWGNSPLHF
TRBV7-3	many	TRBJ2-1	.	TGTGCCAGCAGCTTAAACCATGGAGGGTTCGGCAATGAGCAGTTCTTC	CASSLNHGGFGNEQFF
TRBV6-1	many	TRBJ1-5	.	TGTGCCAGCAGTGAAGCCGGGACGGGGAGCAATCAGCCCCAGCATTTT	CASSEAGTGSNQPQHF
TRBV11-2	few	TRBJ2-7	.	TGTGCCAGCAGCTCCAGGCCCCGGACGGACTACGAGCAGTACTTC	CASSSRPRTDYEQYF
TRBV5-1	few	TRBJ2-7	.	TGCGCCAGCAGCTTGCCCGGGGGCAACGAGCAGTACTTC	CASSLPGGNEQYF
TRBV6-1	many	TRBJ1-5	.	TGTGCCAGCAGGTCCGCGGACGGTCAGCCCCAGCATTTT	CASRSADGQPQHF
TRBV2	.	TRBJ1-6	.	TGTGCCAGCAGTGAGACGGATTATAATTCACCCCTCCACTTT	CASSETDYNSPLHF
TRBV7-6	.	TRBJ1-2	TRBD1	TGTGCCAGCACCGCCGTGCTGGGGACAGGGTTTGACTATGGCTACACCTTC	CASTAVLGTGFDYGYTF
TRBV6-2/TRBV6-3	many	TRBJ2-7	TRBD2	TGTGCCAGCAGTCCGACTAGCGGGGCCAACGTGAAGTACTTC	CASSPTSGANVKYF
TRBV5-1	many	TRBJ2-1	.	TGCGCCAGCAGCTCGATTACAGGACAGACCAATGAGCAGTTCTTC	CASSSITGQTNEQFF
TRBV7-3	.	TRBJ1-1	.	TGTGCCAGCAGCTTAATCAGGGAGGGGGAAGCTTTCTTT	CASSLIREGEAFF
TRBV9	once	TRBJ1-6	TRBD1	TGTGCCAGCAGCGTAGGAGGACAGGGGGTCTATAATTCACCCCTCCACTTT	CASSVGGQGVYNSPLHF
TRBV7-9	many	TRBJ1-6	TRBD1	TGTGCCAGCAGCCGAAACTTTCAGGGGGCTGTTGGTTCACCCCTCCACTTT	CASSRNFQGAVGSPLHF
TRBV10-3	.	TRBJ1-2	.	TGTGCCATCAGTGACCTAGCTGGCTACACCTTC	CAISDLAGYTF
TRBV6-2/TRBV6-3	.	TRBJ2-1	TRBD2	TGTGCCAGCAGTTACTCTCGCGTTAGCGGGAGAATTTCCTACAATGAGCAGTTCTTC	CASSYSRVSGRISYNEQFF
TRBV11-3	.	TRBJ1-2	TRBD1	TGTGCCAGCAGCCCACAGGGGACCGATGGCTACACCTTC	CASSPQGTDGYTF
TRBV4-1	many	TRBJ2-3	.	TGCGCCAGCAGCCAAGATCCAGGGAGCCAAGATACGCAGTATTTT	CASSQDPGSQDTQYF
TRBV5-6	many	TRBJ2-5	TRBD1	TGTGCCAGCAGCTTAAAGTCGACAGGGGTAAGAGAGACCCAGTACTTC	CASSLKSTGVRETQYF
TRBV6-5	many	TRBJ1-2	.	TGTGCCAGCAGGAATACAGGGAATGGCTACACCTTC	CASRNTGNGYTF
TRBV30	many	TRBJ1-5	.	TGTGCCTGGAGTCCCACACAGAATCAGCCCCAGCATTTT	CAWSPTQNQPQHF
TRBV7-6	few	TRBJ2-7	.	TGTGCCAGCAGCTTAAAATCCGAGCAGTACTTC	CASSLKSEQYF
TRBV24-1	few	TRBJ2-1	TRBD2	TGTGCCACCAGTGATGCGACCGGACTCAGTTCGGGGGGGGGCCGGTATGAGCAGTTCTTC	CATSDATGLSSGGGRYEQFF
TRBV24-1	.	TRBJ1-2	.	TGTGCCACCAGTGTGCAGGGGAACTATGGCTACACCTTC	CATSVQGNYGYTF
TRBV7-9	.	TRBJ1-6	.	TGTGCCAGCAGCCAAGGCCGACTGTACTCACCCCTCCACTTT	CASSQGRLYSPLHF
TRBV7-2	few	TRBJ2-6	.	TGTGCCAGCAGCTCCCAACACGTCCTGCGGGCCAACGTCCTGACTTTC	CASSSQHVLRANVLTF
TRBV7-3	many	TRBJ1-1	.	TGTGCCAGCAGCTTATGGTGGAACACTGAAGCTTTCTTT	CASSLWWNTEAFF
TRBV14	few	TRBJ2-7	.	TGTGCCAGCAGCCAAGTAGCCCCGGGGGCCTACGAGCAGTACTTC	CASSQVAPGAYEQYF